The clone carrying this T cell receptor (beta chain) has ten or more counts. Its specificity is not known. This sample is part of a study of beta chain features in type 1 diabetes. Regarding the study as a whole: A closer apparent resemblance between naive, central memory and Treg TCRB repertoires was seen in patients than in healthy donors.

The isolated RNA, all of it, was reverse transcribed, so expressed TCRB transcripts were what got sequenced. Assay used: immunoSEQ multiplex PCR; TCRdb lists only in-frame clones, some missing. The sample has a few hundred thousand clones, roughly 30% seen once. Trimming pared 7 bases from V and 3 bases from J, leaving 13 bases between. The CDR3 extends over 13 amino acids. The germline CDR1 and CDR2 sequences are MDHEN and SYDVKM. The sequencing input was central memory CD4+ T cells from blood. V and J are TRBV28 and TRBJ2-7; TRBD2 might be the D (6 bases). This clonotype originated in a young man in good health. CDR3 sequence: CASTAPGSYEQYF. DNA of the CDR3: TGTGCCAGCACAGCCCCCGGGAGCTACGAGCAGTACTTC.